This T cell receptor (beta chain) was obtained from a study of Graves' ophthalmopathy and Graves' hyperthyroidism. Study observations and caveats: Most thyroid clonotypes expanded beyond 0.001 frequency were also found in blood.

This clonotype was detected a few times. Its antigen is still unknown. With a much larger clone just one base away, this may be a read error. Researchers took RNA transcripts and amplified TCR beta CDR3 regions from them. Second-round multiplex PCR followed a first-round RT-PCR using HTBI primers. One entry per CDR3 protein, called by TCRdb with MiXCR from the multiplex PCR reads. The sample has hundreds of thousands of distinct CDR3 sequences, 20% to 25% seen once. Germline CDR1 reads SGHVS; CDR2 reads FNYEAQ. V trimming: 5 bases; J trimming: 0 bases; junction bases outside the gene matches: 4. CDR3 length: 15 amino acids.

This receptor was obtained from a woman younger than 35 with stable Graves' hyperthyroidism. This chain uses TRBV7-6 with TRBJ1-3; 7 positions match TRBD1. The sample comprised peripheral blood. This chain's CDR3 is CASSLGDSSGNTIYF. Here the CDR3 DNA reads TGTGCCAGCAGCCTCGGGGACAGCTCTGGAAACACCATATATTTT.